One sample yielded the 3 T cell receptor beta chains listed below, sequenced in a study of cytomegalovirus exposure and HLA in healthy donors. 60 Vbeta and 13 Jbeta primers were used in PCR. Assay used: immunoSEQ multiplex PCR; TCRdb lists only in-frame clones, some missing. Counted here are 110,000 to 150,000 clones, about 81% occurring once; the ten biggest clones make up about 6.5%. Sequencing input: PBMCs. The receptors stem from a young man in good health and CMV-seronegative.

This sequence joins TRBV7-2 and TRBJ2-1; no clear D gene. V lost 0 bases and J lost 4, with 10 bases in between. The CDR3 runs 15 residues. Germline V gives CDR1 SGHTA, CDR2 FQGNSA. The CDR3 spells CASSLAYSVYNEQFF. The CDR3 DNA follows: TGTGCCAGCAGCTTAGCATATTCAGTATACAATGAGCAGTTCTTC.

The chain has TRBV28 and TRBJ2-1, with D hard to call. The CDR3 is 13 residues long. CDR1 and CDR2 (germline): MDHEN, SYDVKM. The V and J ends lost 3 bases and 4 bases respectively, with 7 bases between them. CDR3 DNA: TGTGCCAGCAGTTTTTCGGGTTACAATGAGCAGTTCTTC. Its protein product is CASSFSGYNEQFF.

The V gene is TRBV2, the J gene TRBJ2-5; maybe TRBD2 (6 bases). The V end was cut by 8 bases, the J end by 2 bases, with 12 bases between. Germline-derived CDR1 and CDR2 are SNHLY and FYNNEI. The CDR3 contains 13 residues. CDR3 residues: CASRREIQETQYF. CDR3 DNA sequence: TGTGCCAGCCGCCGGGAGATACAAGAGACCCAGTACTTC.